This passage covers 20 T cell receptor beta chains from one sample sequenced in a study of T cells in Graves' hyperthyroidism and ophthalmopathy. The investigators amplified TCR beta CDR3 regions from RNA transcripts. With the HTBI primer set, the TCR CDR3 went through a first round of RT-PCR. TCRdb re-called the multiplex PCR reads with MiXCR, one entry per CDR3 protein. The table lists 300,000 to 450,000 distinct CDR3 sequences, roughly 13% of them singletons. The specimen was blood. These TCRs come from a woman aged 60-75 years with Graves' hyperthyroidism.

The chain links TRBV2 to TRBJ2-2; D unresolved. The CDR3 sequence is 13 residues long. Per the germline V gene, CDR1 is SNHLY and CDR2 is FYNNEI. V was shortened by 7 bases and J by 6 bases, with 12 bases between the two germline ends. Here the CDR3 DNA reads TGTGCCAGCAACGGCGGAGTTGCCGGGGAGCTGTTTTTT. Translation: CASNGGVAGELFF.

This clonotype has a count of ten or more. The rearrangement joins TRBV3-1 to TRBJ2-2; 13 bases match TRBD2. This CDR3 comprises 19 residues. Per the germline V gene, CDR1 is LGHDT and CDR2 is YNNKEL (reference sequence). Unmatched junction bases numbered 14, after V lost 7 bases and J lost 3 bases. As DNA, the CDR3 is TGTGCCAGCATCAACAGGGCTGGGACTAGCGGGACGGACACCGGGGAGCTGTTTTTT. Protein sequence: CASINRAGTSGTDTGELFF.

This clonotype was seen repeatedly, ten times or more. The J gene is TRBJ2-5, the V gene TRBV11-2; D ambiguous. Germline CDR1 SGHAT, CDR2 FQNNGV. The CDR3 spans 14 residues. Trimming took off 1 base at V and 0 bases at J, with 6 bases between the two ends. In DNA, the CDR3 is TGTGCCAGCAGCTTAGCGCCGGACCAAGAGACCCAGTACTTC. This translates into CASSLAPDQETQYF.

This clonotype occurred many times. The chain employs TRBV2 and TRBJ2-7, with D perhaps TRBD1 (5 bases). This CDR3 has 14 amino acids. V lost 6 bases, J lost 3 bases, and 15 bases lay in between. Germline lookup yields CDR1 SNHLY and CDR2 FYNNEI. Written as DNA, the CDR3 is TGTGCCAGCAGAGGTTACCCACAGGTCTACGAGCAGTACTTC. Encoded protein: CASRGYPQVYEQYF.

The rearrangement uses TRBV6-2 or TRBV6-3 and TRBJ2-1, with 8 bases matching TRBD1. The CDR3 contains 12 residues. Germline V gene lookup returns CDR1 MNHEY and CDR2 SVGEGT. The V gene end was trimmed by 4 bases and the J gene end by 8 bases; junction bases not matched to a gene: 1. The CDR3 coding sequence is TGTGCCAGCAGTTCAGGGGGCGATGAGCAGTTCTTC. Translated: CASSSGGDEQFF.

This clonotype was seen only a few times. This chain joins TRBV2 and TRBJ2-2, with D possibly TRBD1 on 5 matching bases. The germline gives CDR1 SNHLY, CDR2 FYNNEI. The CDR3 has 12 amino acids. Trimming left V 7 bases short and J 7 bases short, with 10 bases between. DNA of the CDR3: TGTGCCAGCAAGGGGTACTACGGGGAGCTGTTTTTT. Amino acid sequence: CASKGYYGELFF.

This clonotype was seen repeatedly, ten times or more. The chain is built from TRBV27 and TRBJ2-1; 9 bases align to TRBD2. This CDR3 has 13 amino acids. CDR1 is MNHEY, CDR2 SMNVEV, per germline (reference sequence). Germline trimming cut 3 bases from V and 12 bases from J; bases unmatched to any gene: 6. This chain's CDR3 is CASSLTETSGQFF. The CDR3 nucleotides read TGTGCCAGCAGTTTGACGGAGACTAGCGGGCAGTTCTTC.

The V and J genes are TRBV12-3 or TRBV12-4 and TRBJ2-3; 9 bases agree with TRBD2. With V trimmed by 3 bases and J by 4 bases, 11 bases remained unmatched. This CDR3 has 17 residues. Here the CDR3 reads CASSFQEAGGNADTQYF. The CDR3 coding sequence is TGTGCCAGCAGTTTTCAGGAGGCGGGAGGGAACGCAGATACGCAGTATTTT.

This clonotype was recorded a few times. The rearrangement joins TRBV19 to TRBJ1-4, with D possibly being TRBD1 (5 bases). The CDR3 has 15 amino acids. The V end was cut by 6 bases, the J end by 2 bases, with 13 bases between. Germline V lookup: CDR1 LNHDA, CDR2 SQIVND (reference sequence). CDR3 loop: CASRPGGITNEKLFF. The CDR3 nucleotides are TGTGCCAGTAGGCCCGGGGGTATCACTAATGAAAAACTGTTTTTT.

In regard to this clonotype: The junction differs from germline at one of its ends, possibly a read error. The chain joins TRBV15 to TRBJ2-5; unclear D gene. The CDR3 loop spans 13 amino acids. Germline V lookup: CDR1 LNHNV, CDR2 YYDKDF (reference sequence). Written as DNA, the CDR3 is TGTGCTACCAGCAGAGACGTCCAGGAGACCCAGTACTTC. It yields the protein CATSRDVQETQYF.

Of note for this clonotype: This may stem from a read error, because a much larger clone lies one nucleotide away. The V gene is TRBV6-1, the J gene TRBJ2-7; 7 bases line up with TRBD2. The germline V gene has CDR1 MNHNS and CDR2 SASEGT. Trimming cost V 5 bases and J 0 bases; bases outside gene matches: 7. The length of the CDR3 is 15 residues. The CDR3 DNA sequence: TGTGCCAGCAGTAGATCCCCTAGCGGCTCCTACGAGCAGTACTTC. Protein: CASSRSPSGSYEQYF.

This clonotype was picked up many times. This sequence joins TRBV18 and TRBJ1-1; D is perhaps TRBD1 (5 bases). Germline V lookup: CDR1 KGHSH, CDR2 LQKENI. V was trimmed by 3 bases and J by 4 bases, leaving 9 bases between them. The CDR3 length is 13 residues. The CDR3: CASSPGVGTEAFF. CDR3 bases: TGTGCCAGCTCACCGGGGGTGGGCACTGAAGCTTTCTTT.

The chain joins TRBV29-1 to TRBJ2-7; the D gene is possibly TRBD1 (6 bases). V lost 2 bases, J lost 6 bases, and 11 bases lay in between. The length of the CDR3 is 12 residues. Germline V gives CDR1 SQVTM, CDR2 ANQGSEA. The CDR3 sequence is CSVELQGFEQYF. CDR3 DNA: TGCAGCGTTGAACTACAGGGTTTCGAGCAGTACTTC.

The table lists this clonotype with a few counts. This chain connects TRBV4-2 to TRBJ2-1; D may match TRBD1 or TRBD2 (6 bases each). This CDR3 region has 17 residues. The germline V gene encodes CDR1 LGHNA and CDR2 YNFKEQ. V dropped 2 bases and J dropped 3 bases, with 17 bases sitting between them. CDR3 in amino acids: CASSQPTGGSYYNEQFF. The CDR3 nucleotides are TGTGCCAGCAGCCAACCGACAGGAGGGAGTTACTACAATGAGCAGTTCTTC.

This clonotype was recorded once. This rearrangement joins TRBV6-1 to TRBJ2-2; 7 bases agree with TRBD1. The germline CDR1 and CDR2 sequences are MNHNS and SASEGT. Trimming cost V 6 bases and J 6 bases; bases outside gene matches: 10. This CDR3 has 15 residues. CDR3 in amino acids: CASSLRTGPAGELFF. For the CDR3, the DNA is TGTGCCAGCAGCCTTCGGACAGGCCCCGCCGGGGAGCTGTTTTTT.

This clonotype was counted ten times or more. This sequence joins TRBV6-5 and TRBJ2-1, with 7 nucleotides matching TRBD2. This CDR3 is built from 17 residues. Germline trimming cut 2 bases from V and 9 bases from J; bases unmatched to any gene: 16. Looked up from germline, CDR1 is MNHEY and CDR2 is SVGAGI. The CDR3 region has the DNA TGTGCCAGCAGTTACGCCCGGTGGGACTACAAAGGTAGTGAGCAGTTCTTC. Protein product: CASSYARWDYKGSEQFF.

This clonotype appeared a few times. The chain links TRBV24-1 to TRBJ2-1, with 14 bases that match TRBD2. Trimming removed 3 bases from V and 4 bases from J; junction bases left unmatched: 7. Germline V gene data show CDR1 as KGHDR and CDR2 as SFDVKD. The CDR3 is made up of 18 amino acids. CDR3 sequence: CATSDPTWTSGRYNEQFF. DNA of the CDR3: TGTGCCACCAGTGATCCCACCTGGACTAGCGGGAGGTACAATGAGCAGTTCTTC.

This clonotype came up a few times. CDR3 coding DNA: TGTGCCAGTAGTGCCGGGACAGGGTCTTTGAGCAATCAGCCCCAGCATTTT. Translating it yields CASSAGTGSLSNQPQHF. The V gene is TRBV19, the J gene TRBJ1-5, with TRBD1 identical over 9 bases. Germline values: CDR1 LNHDA, CDR2 SQIVND (reference sequence). Germline trimming cut 5 bases from V and 1 base from J; bases unmatched to any gene: 9. CDR3 length equals 17 residues. Full variable domain (missing parts from reference TRBV19 and TRBJ1-5): DGGITQSPKYLFRKEGQNVTLSCEQNLNHDAMYWYRQDPGQGLRLIYYSQIVNDFQKGDIAEGYSVSREKKESFPLTVTSAQKNPTAFYLCASSAGTGSLSNQPQHFGDGTRLSIL.

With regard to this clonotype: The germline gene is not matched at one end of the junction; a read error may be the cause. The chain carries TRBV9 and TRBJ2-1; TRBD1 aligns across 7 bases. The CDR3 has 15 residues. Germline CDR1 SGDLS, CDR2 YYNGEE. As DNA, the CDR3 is TGTGCCAGCAGCGTAGTTAGGGGGCCGTCGGATGAGCAGCTCTTC. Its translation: CASSVVRGPSDEQLF. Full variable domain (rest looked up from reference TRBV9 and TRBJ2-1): DSGVTQTPKHLITATGQRVTLRCSPRSGDLSVYWYQQSLDQGLQFLIQYYNGEERAKGNILERFSAQQFPDLHSELNLSSLELGDSALYFCASSVVRGPSDEQLFGPGTRLTVL.

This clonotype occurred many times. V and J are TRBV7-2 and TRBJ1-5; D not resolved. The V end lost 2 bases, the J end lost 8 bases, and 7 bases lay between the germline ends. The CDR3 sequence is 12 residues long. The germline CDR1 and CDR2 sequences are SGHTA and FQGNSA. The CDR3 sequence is CASSLLREPQHF. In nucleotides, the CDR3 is TGTGCCAGCAGCTTACTTAGGGAGCCCCAGCATTTT.